The next 4 T cell receptor beta chains were all read from a single sample in a study of T cells in narcolepsy. Method: immunoSEQ multiplex PCR; TCRdb's copy keeps in-frame clones and lacks some. In the table there are some 30,000 clones, roughly 79% of which are singletons. Sample: memory (CD45RA-) CD4+ T cells from blood. Receptors originate from a human donor in good health.

The chain links TRBV25-1 to TRBJ2-7; 7 nucleotides align to TRBD2. The ends lost 2 bases at V and 0 bases at J; junction bases unmatched: 4. This CDR3 region has 15 residues. Germline-derived CDR1 and CDR2 are MGHDK and SYGVNS. The CDR3 nucleotides are TGTGCCAGCAGTGAAAGGGGCGGGAGCTCCTACGAGCAGTACTTC. Translating it yields CASSERGGSSYEQYF.

The chain employs TRBV30 and TRBJ2-4; TRBD2 is a possible D gene (5 bases). V lost 2 bases to trimming and J lost 0 bases, with 17 bases between them. This CDR3 contains 17 residues. The germline V gene encodes CDR1 GTSNPN and CDR2 SVGIG (reference sequence). The CDR3 loop reads CAWSLVRSGVAKNIQYF. CDR3 in DNA: TGTGCCTGGAGTTTGGTTAGAAGCGGCGTAGCCAAAAACATTCAGTACTTC.

CDR3 residues: CSVGGQRYGYTF. The CDR3 region has the DNA TGCAGCGTTGGTGGACAGAGGTATGGCTACACCTTC. J is TRBJ1-2 and V is TRBV29-1; the D gene is possibly TRBD1 (6 bases). Trimming left V 4 bases short and J 5 bases short, with 11 bases between. Germline CDR1 and CDR2: SQVTM and ANQGSEA. CDR3 length: 12 amino acids.

The chain combines TRBV10-2 with TRBJ1-2; 7 bases line up with TRBD1. The CDR3 runs 14 residues. Germline V lookup: CDR1 WSHSY, CDR2 SAAADI. V gave up 3 bases and J gave up 8 bases; unmatched junction bases: 9. The CDR3 here is CASSDITGTEGYTF. The CDR3 DNA follows: TGCGCCAGCAGTGATATCACCGGGACAGAAGGCTACACCTTC.